One and the same sample provided the 5 T cell receptor beta chains below, sequenced in a study of T cell responses to AZD1222 COVID-19 vaccine. Produced via immunoSEQ multiplex PCR; TCRdb's table is partial and in-frame only. The data contain about 83,000 clones, roughly 90% of them singletons. The specimen was peripheral blood, collected on day 0 of MenACWY control vaccination. These receptors were collected from an adult in good health.

This clone was counted a single time. The chain recombines TRBV29-1 with TRBJ2-5; unclear D gene. Germline V gives CDR1 SQVTM, CDR2 ANQGSEA. The CDR3 is made up of 12 amino acids. V shed 4 bases and J shed 2 bases, with 8 bases lying between them. CDR3 protein: CSVGLQQETQYF. The CDR3 coding sequence is TGCAGCGTTGGCCTTCAACAAGAGACCCAGTACTTC.

Only one count was recorded for this clone. The J gene is TRBJ1-2, the V gene TRBV20-1, with D unclear. CDR3 length: 13 residues. Germline V gives CDR1 DFQATT, CDR2 SNEGSKA (reference sequence). Between the trimmed V and J ends, which lost 3 bases and 4 bases, there was a span of 12 bases. DNA for the CDR3: TGCAGTGCTAGTTTATCCGTAGTCTATGGCTACACCTTC. Translation: CSASLSVVYGYTF.

The chain carries TRBV15 and TRBJ1-1; 12 positions agree with TRBD1. CDR1 LNHNV and CDR2 YYDKDF come from the germline V gene (reference sequence). Germline trimming cut 3 bases from V and 3 bases from J; bases unmatched to any gene: 14. The CDR3 is 19 residues long. The CDR3 DNA sequence: TGTGCCACCAGCAGCGGGACAGGGGGCTTCGTTGGTTTGGACACTGAAGCTTTCTTT. Amino acid sequence: CATSSGTGGFVGLDTEAFF.

This clone has only a few counts. The chain joins TRBV19 to TRBJ1-5; D gene uncertain. The V gene lost 7 bases and the J gene lost 0 bases, with 16 bases spanning the gap. Germline V gene sequence: CDR1 LNHDA, CDR2 SQIVND (reference sequence). The length of the CDR3 is 16 residues. CDR3: CASTRRSGDSNQPQHF. Written as DNA, the CDR3 is TGTGCCAGTACCCGAAGGTCCGGAGATAGCAATCAGCCCCAGCATTTT.

J is TRBJ1-2 and V is TRBV6-5, with 8 positions matching TRBD1. The CDR3 totals 15 residues. Germline V lookup: CDR1 MNHEY, CDR2 SVGAGI. V was pared by 0 bases and J by 6 bases, with 6 bases of the junction left unmatched. CDR3 protein: CASSYSGDRGDGYTF. The CDR3 nucleotides are TGTGCCAGCAGTTACTCGGGAGACAGGGGAGATGGCTACACCTTC.